What follows are 24 T cell receptor beta chains derived from one specimen sequenced in a study of vaccination and CD4 T cells after COVID-19. Oncomine TCR Beta short-read sequencing was applied to DNA from cultured CD4+ T cells. Via MiXCR, TCRdb re-called the PCR reads, giving one row per CDR3 protein. The repertoire holds under 7,500 distinct CDR3 sequences, with roughly three fifths as singletons. No antigen is known for these receptors. Treatment denoted: roughly 10-day PBMC culture with coronavirus spike peptide pools or control peptides (ViraFEST assay). From the unexposed donor, CD4+ T cells were collected ahead of the COVID-19 pandemic (2011-2018). The specimen was CD4+ T cells from blood, cultured in vitro. The source of these receptors is a human donor in good health.

The genes are TRBV29-1 and TRBJ1-1, with no clear D. V lost 3 bases to trimming and J lost 7 bases, with 18 bases between them. The CDR3 length is 14 residues. The germline V gene encodes CDR1 SQVTM and CDR2 ANQGSEA. The CDR3 is CSVDRPRCVFEAFF. DNA for the CDR3: TGCAGCGTTGACAGGCCGCGGTGCGTATTTGAAGCTTTCTTT.

The chain carries TRBV19 and TRBJ1-2; D is unresolved. Trimming took off 0 bases at V and 4 bases at J, with 6 bases between the two ends. Germline V gene lookup returns CDR1 LNHDA and CDR2 SQIVND (reference sequence). This CDR3 region has 13 residues. The CDR3, as DNA: TGTGCCAGTAGTATAGACGTTCTCTATGGCTACACCTTC. It translates to CASSIDVLYGYTF.

J is TRBJ2-7 and V is TRBV12-3 or TRBV12-4; D perhaps matches TRBD1 (5 bases). V lost 7 bases, J lost 0 bases, and 10 bases lay in between. The length of the CDR3 is 13 residues. CDR3: CASTTGVSYEQYF. The CDR3 bases are TGTGCCAGCACAACAGGCGTCTCCTACGAGCAGTACTTC.

This chain uses TRBV5-4 with TRBJ1-6, with 11 positions matching TRBD1. V lost 0 bases, J lost 10 bases, and 3 bases stayed unmatched. There are 15 residues in the CDR3. Germline V CDR1 and CDR2: SGHNT, YYREEE (reference sequence). DNA for the CDR3: TGTGCCAGCAGCTTGGATCGGGACAGGGGGTCACCCCTCCACTTT. Its translation is CASSLDRDRGSPLHF.

The chain has TRBV5-1 and TRBJ2-7; 11 bases are shared with TRBD2. The CDR3 length is 15 residues. V shed 1 base, J shed 2 bases, and the junction held 2 bases outside the gene matches. The germline gives CDR1 SGHRS, CDR2 YFSETQ. CDR3 sequence reads: CASSLLAGGPYEQYF. The CDR3 region has the DNA TGCGCCAGCAGCTTGCTAGCGGGAGGACCCTACGAGCAGTACTTC.

J is TRBJ2-4 and V is TRBV20-1; 7 positions match TRBD2. The CDR3 contains 15 residues. V trimming: 0 bases; J trimming: 6 bases; junction bases outside the gene matches: 8. CDR1 and CDR2 (germline): DFQATT, SNEGSKA (reference sequence). The CDR3 region has the DNA TGCAGTGCTAGAGATACGGTCCGGGGGGTAAACATTCAGTACTTC. This gives the protein CSARDTVRGVNIQYF.

This clonotype was seen a handful of times. The chain combines TRBV20-1 with TRBJ1-5, with TRBD1 identical over 8 bases. CDR3 size: 14 residues. After removal of 6 bases from V and 0 bases from J, the junction contained 4 bases not matched to a gene. From germline, CDR1 is DFQATT and CDR2 SNEGSKA (reference sequence). CDR3 loop: CSARTGFSNQPQHF. CDR3 DNA: TGCAGTGCAAGGACAGGGTTTAGCAATCAGCCCCAGCATTTT.

This rearrangement joins TRBV29-1 to TRBJ1-1, with D uncertain. The CDR3 is 11 residues long. The germline V and J ends were trimmed by 3 bases and 4 bases, with 6 bases remaining between them. Per germline, CDR1 SQVTM and CDR2 ANQGSEA. For the CDR3, the DNA is TGCAGCGTTGACAGGATCACTGAAGCTTTCTTT. Protein sequence: CSVDRITEAFF.

This clonotype came up a few times. V is TRBV10-1 and J is TRBJ2-3, with TRBD2 identical over 10 bases. Per the germline V gene, CDR1 is WNHNN and CDR2 is SYGVQD (reference sequence). The CDR3 length is 19 residues. J lost 0 bases, V lost 0 bases, and 9 bases had no gene match. CDR3 protein: CASSESRGAGGPSTDTQYF. The CDR3 DNA is TGCGCCAGCAGTGAGTCGAGAGGAGCGGGAGGGCCAAGCACAGATACGCAGTATTTT.

J is TRBJ1-1 and V is TRBV25-1; possibly TRBD1 for D (6 bases). The CDR3 length is 15 residues. Looked up from germline, CDR1 is MGHDK and CDR2 is SYGVNS. The V end was cut by 1 base, the J end by 2 bases, with 11 bases between. The CDR3 here is CASSEFRGLNTEAFF. CDR3 DNA sequence: TGTGCCAGCAGTGAATTCAGGGGACTAAACACTGAAGCTTTCTTT.

The gene calls are TRBV7-2 and TRBJ2-5; possible D gene TRBD2, 6 bases. Germline V lookup: CDR1 SGHTA, CDR2 FQGNSA. The CDR3 has 13 amino acids. V lost 2 bases, J lost 4 bases, and 8 bases lay in between. The CDR3 spells CASSLNGGETQYF. The CDR3 coding sequence is TGTGCCAGCAGCTTAAACGGGGGAGAGACCCAGTACTTC.

The J gene is TRBJ2-7, the V gene TRBV7-9, with D possibly matching TRBD1 (5 bases). The CDR3 runs to 16 residues. Per germline, CDR1 SEHNR and CDR2 FQNEAQ (reference sequence). Trimming removed 4 bases from V and 0 bases from J, with 16 bases in between. The CDR3 DNA reads TGTGCCAGCAGCTCATGGGGCGGTCAGAGCTCCTACGAGCAGTACTTC. It translates to CASSSWGGQSSYEQYF.

The chain couples TRBV6-4 to TRBJ2-1, with a weak D call TRBD2 (5 bases). The CDR3 covers 16 residues. V lost 3 bases and J 6 bases, leaving 18 bases between the germline ends. The germline gives CDR1 MRHNA, CDR2 SNTAGT. CDR3 sequence: CASSEFLAPFGNEQFF. For the CDR3, the DNA is TGTGCCAGCAGTGAATTCCTAGCCCCTTTCGGCAATGAGCAGTTCTTC.

This clonotype has only a few counts. This chain joins TRBV27 and TRBJ1-5; no clear D gene. Trimming cost V 10 bases and J 0 bases, with 10 bases left between them. The germline V gene has CDR1 MNHEY and CDR2 SMNVEV (reference sequence). This CDR3 is built from 13 residues. The CDR3 coding sequence is TGTGCCACCTCTCTATTTAGCAATCAGCCCCAGCATTTT. Residues: CATSLFSNQPQHF.

This clonotype was counted a few times. The chain couples TRBV7-6 to TRBJ2-2; D not resolved. V lost 5 bases and J 0 bases, leaving 10 bases between the germline ends. This CDR3 is built from 15 residues. The germline CDR1 and CDR2 sequences are SGHVS and FNYEAQ. The CDR3 sequence: CASSPRLANTGELFF. In DNA form, the CDR3 reads TGTGCCAGCAGCCCCCGGCTGGCGAACACCGGGGAGCTGTTTTTT.

The chain couples TRBV11-3 to TRBJ2-3, with unresolved D. The CDR3 has 15 amino acids. CDR1 and CDR2 from the germline V gene are SGHNT and YENEEA. The V end lost 1 base, the J end lost 0 bases, and 8 bases lay between the germline ends. CDR3 bases: TGTGCCAGCAGCTTAGGCAGTACCAGCACAGATACGCAGTATTTT. This sequence encodes CASSLGSTSTDTQYF.

The chain employs TRBV21-1 and TRBJ1-1. TRBV21-1 corresponds to a pseudogene. This CDR3 is 14 amino acids long. The CDR3 loop reads CASSKGRNNTEAFF. CDR3 sequence (DNA): TGTGCCAGCAGCAAAGGGCGGAACAACACTGAAGCTTTCTTT.

The V gene is TRBV10-3, the J gene TRBJ1-5; possibly TRBD1 for D (6 bases). This CDR3 has 15 residues. Germline V gene sequence: CDR1 ENHRY, CDR2 SYGVKD. V was pared by 3 bases and J by 4 bases, with 13 bases between. The DNA for the CDR3 is TGTGCCATCAGTGAAAACGGACAGAATAATCAGCCCCAGCATTTT. It yields the protein CAISENGQNNQPQHF.

The rearrangement uses TRBV29-1 and TRBJ2-3; 7 bases align to TRBD1. There are 16 residues in the CDR3. Germline-derived CDR1 and CDR2 are SQVTM and ANQGSEA. V shed 5 bases, J shed 3 bases, and the junction held 14 bases outside the gene matches. The CDR3 loop reads CSVTPRTRGITDTQYF. CDR3 DNA: TGCAGCGTTACCCCGAGGACCAGGGGGATTACAGATACGCAGTATTTT.

The chain couples TRBV7-2 to TRBJ2-2; 9 positions match TRBD1. The CDR3 contains 16 residues. CDR1 SGHTA and CDR2 FQGNSA come from the germline V gene. With V trimmed by 6 bases and J by 3 bases, 8 bases remained unmatched. Here the CDR3 DNA reads TGTGCCAGCAGTACCGGGACAGGGACCTACACCGGGGAGCTGTTTTTT. This sequence encodes CASSTGTGTYTGELFF.

This chain joins TRBV7-8 and TRBJ2-5; weak D call: TRBD2 (5 bases). This CDR3 has 18 amino acids. Germline CDR1 is SGHVS and CDR2 is FQNEAQ. V lost 5 bases and J 0 bases, leaving 22 bases between the germline ends. CDR3 in amino acids: CASSPRLTYWEYQETQYF. CDR3 sequence (DNA): TGTGCCAGCAGCCCACGTCTAACGTATTGGGAGTACCAAGAGACCCAGTACTTC.

J is TRBJ1-1 and V is TRBV7-2, with 8 bases identical to TRBD1. This CDR3 comprises 16 residues. CDR1 and CDR2 from the germline V gene are SGHTA and FQGNSA. J lost 0 bases, V lost 4 bases, and 7 bases had no gene match. CDR3 amino acids: CASSYSGTGLNTEAFF. The CDR3 nucleotides are TGTGCCAGCAGCTACTCCGGGACAGGACTGAACACTGAAGCTTTCTTT.

This clonotype was counted a few times. The chain recombines TRBV6-2 or TRBV6-3 with TRBJ2-3; perhaps TRBD1 as D (5 bases). This CDR3 is built from 15 residues. V was shortened by 3 bases and J by 1 base, with 11 bases between the two germline ends. Germline CDR1 and CDR2: MNHEY and SVGEGT. In DNA form, the CDR3 reads TGTGCCAGCAGTTATAGTAAGGGGCGCACAGATACGCAGTATTTT. It yields the protein CASSYSKGRTDTQYF.

This clonotype has a handful of counts. The chain combines TRBV20-1 with TRBJ2-7; D not resolved. The germline V gene encodes CDR1 DFQATT and CDR2 SNEGSKA (reference sequence). CDR3 length: 15 residues. The V and J ends lost 0 bases and 4 bases respectively, with 16 bases between them. The CDR3 region is CSARDYRAVRYEQYF. The CDR3 nucleotides are TGCAGTGCTAGAGATTACCGGGCTGTACGATACGAGCAGTACTTC.